Below are 28 T cell receptor beta chains sequenced from a single sample in a study of blood T cell repertoires in COVID-19. TCRdb keeps only in-frame clones here, not all; method: immunoSEQ multiplex PCR. The data contain some 110,000 clones, around 80% of them seen just once; the ten biggest clones take up roughly 17%. Input material: peripheral blood. These receptors all come from a man between 60 and 70 years old with active or convalescent COVID-19.

The chain combines TRBV24-1 with TRBJ2-2; possible D gene TRBD2, 6 bases. Trimming stripped 5 bases from V and 7 bases from J, with 16 bases between. This CDR3 is 15 amino acids long. Germline V gives CDR1 KGHDR, CDR2 SFDVKD. CDR3 amino acids: CATSAVRGLYGELFF. CDR3 coding DNA: TGTGCCACCAGTGCTGTGCGGGGATTATACGGGGAGCTGTTTTTT.

The V gene is TRBV21-1, the J gene TRBJ1-2; the table calls TRBD1, which could not be checked here. TRBV21-1 is deemed a pseudogene. CDR3 length: 17 residues. The CDR3 is CASSKEGTGGVFYGYTF. The CDR3 DNA is TGTGCCAGCAGCAAAGAGGGGACAGGGGGCGTCTTCTATGGCTACACCTTC.

This clone was counted once. The chain carries TRBV11-2 and TRBJ1-2; D not certain. Germline V gene lookup returns CDR1 SGHAT and CDR2 FQNNGV. The CDR3 totals 15 residues. V was cut by 1 base and J by 8 bases, with 17 bases left in between. The CDR3 region has the DNA TGTGCCAGCAGCTTAGCTTTGGCGAGCTCCGGGGGCTACACCTTC. It yields the protein CASSLALASSGGYTF.

The chain uses TRBV5-1 and TRBJ2-1, with 11 bases matching TRBD2. The CDR3 is 16 residues long. Germline V gene data show CDR1 as SGHRS and CDR2 as YFSETQ. After removal of 5 bases from V and 6 bases from J, the junction contained 10 bases not matched to a gene. The CDR3 nucleotides read TGCGCCAGCAGAACACAGGTAGCGGGAGGGAGCAATGAGCAGTTCTTC. Protein product: CASRTQVAGGSNEQFF. The complete variable domain, with remaining parts taken from reference TRBV5-1 and TRBJ2-1, reads KAGVTQTPRYLIKTRGQQVTLSCSPISGHRSVSWYQQTPGQGLQFLFEYFSETQRNKGNFPGRFSGRQFSNSRSEMNVSTLELGDSALYLCASRTQVAGGSNEQFFGPGTRLTVL.

There are a few counts of this clone. This chain links TRBV24-1 with TRBJ2-5; D is ambiguous. The CDR3 spans 13 residues. The germline V gene has CDR1 KGHDR and CDR2 SFDVKD. Trimming took 1 base from V and 3 from J, leaving 5 bases between them. CDR3 coding DNA: TGTGCCACCAGTGATTTTCGGGAAGAGACCCAGTACTTC. Protein: CATSDFREETQYF.

This clone was seen only a few times. The rearrangement links TRBV4-2 to TRBJ2-2; TRBD1 agrees at 9 bases. In germline, CDR1 is LGHNA, CDR2 YNFKEQ. This CDR3 comprises 15 residues. Trimming at V came to 1 base and at J to 7 bases, leaving 4 bases not matched to a gene. The chain's CDR3 is CASSQGGQGIGELFF. The CDR3 DNA reads as TGTGCCAGCAGCCAAGGGGGACAGGGTATCGGGGAGCTGTTTTTT.

This sequence joins TRBV20-1 and TRBJ1-1; D is perhaps TRBD1 (6 bases). The CDR3 is made up of 16 amino acids. Per the germline V gene, CDR1 is DFQATT and CDR2 is SNEGSKA (reference sequence). The V end lost 3 bases, the J end lost 7 bases, and 24 bases lay between the germline ends. CDR3 DNA sequence: TGCAGTGCTAGTCAGAGGGCGGCGGGCGTCAGGGGTGAAGCTTTCTTT. As protein: CSASQRAAGVRGEAFF.

This clone occurred a few times. The J gene is TRBJ2-5, the V gene TRBV6-5; 7 bases match TRBD1. Unmatched junction bases numbered 2, after V lost 8 bases and J lost 2 bases. The CDR3 runs to 12 residues. CDR1 and CDR2 from the germline V gene are MNHEY and SVGAGI. CDR3 sequence reads: CASGGQQETQYF. CDR3 bases: TGTGCCAGCGGGGGACAGCAAGAGACCCAGTACTTC.

The rearrangement uses TRBV19 and TRBJ1-6; no definite D call. The germline gives CDR1 LNHDA, CDR2 SQIVND (reference sequence). With 2 bases removed from V and 0 bases from J, the gap between germline ends came to 11 bases. This CDR3 is built from 17 residues. This CDR3 is CASSIIPRSSYNSPLHF. CDR3 sequence (DNA): TGTGCCAGTAGTATAATTCCCCGGAGCTCCTATAATTCACCCCTCCACTTT.

This rearrangement joins TRBV5-4 to TRBJ1-2; D perhaps matches TRBD1 (6 bases). CDR3 length: 13 amino acids. The V gene's germline CDR1 is SGHNT and CDR2 YYREEE (reference sequence). V lost 4 bases to trimming and J lost 4 bases, with 11 bases between them. CDR3 sequence reads: CASSLGQPYGYTF. The CDR3 nucleotides are TGTGCCAGCAGCCTCGGACAGCCCTATGGCTACACCTTC.

This chain uses TRBV6-4 with TRBJ2-7; 8 nucleotides align to TRBD2. CDR1 is MRHNA and CDR2 is SNTAGT in the germline V gene. This CDR3 is built from 16 residues. Trimming took 0 bases from V and 4 from J; bases not matched to a gene: 8. The chain's CDR3 is CASSDSMPGGPYEQYF. DNA for the CDR3: TGTGCCAGCAGTGACTCGATGCCGGGGGGGCCTTACGAGCAGTACTTC.

The genes are TRBV27 and TRBJ2-3, with a tentative D call TRBD2 (6 bases). V was clipped by 0 bases and J by 0 bases, with 13 bases between them. This CDR3 spans 17 amino acids. CDR1 and CDR2 from the germline V gene are MNHEY and SMNVEV (reference sequence). The CDR3 region is CASSLSEGNPSTDTQYF. CDR3 bases: TGTGCCAGCAGTTTATCGGAGGGGAATCCTAGCACAGATACGCAGTATTTT.

In its sample, this clone was seen a few times. The chain combines TRBV5-6 with TRBJ1-1, with 8 bases identical to TRBD1. The J segment lost 1 base and the V segment lost 4 bases, leaving 12 bases of the junction unmatched. Germline V gene sequence: CDR1 SGHDT, CDR2 YYEEEE. This CDR3 region has 17 residues. For the CDR3, the DNA is TGTGCCAGCAGCCTAGGGGCAGGGGGCCTCAAGAACACTGAAGCTTTCTTT. Translated: CASSLGAGGLKNTEAFF. Combining the CDR3 with reference TRBV5-6 and TRBJ1-1 gives the whole variable domain DAGVTQSPTHLIKTRGQQVTLRCSPKSGHDTVSWYQQALGQGPQFIFQYYEEEERQRGNFPDRFSGHQFPNYSSELNVNALLLGDSALYLCASSLGAGGLKNTEAFFGQGTRLTVV.

This clone was counted a few times. The rearrangement joins TRBV7-3 to TRBJ1-6, with D tentatively TRBD1 (5 bases). This CDR3 spans 13 amino acids. CDR1 is SGHTA and CDR2 is FQGTGA in the germline V gene. Deletions cut 5 bases from V and 10 bases from J, with 12 bases between. In DNA form, the CDR3 reads TGTGCCAGCAGCATAGGGGTAGGGTCACCCCTCCACTTT. This encodes CASSIGVGSPLHF.

The genes are TRBV7-8 and TRBJ1-1; D is uncertain. V dropped 2 bases and J dropped 3 bases, with 7 bases sitting between them. CDR1 SGHVS and CDR2 FQNEAQ come from the germline V gene. This CDR3 spans 13 amino acids. The CDR3 is CASSLTRYTEAFF. CDR3 bases: TGTGCCAGCAGCTTAACCAGGTACACTGAAGCTTTCTTT. The full variable domain, rest sourced from reference TRBV7-8 and TRBJ1-1, is GAGVSQSPRYKVAKRGQDVALRCDPISGHVSLFWYQQALGQGPEFLTYFQNEAQLDKSGLPSDRFFAERPEGSVSTLKIQRTQQEDSAVYLCASSLTRYTEAFFGQGTRLTVV.

The rearrangement joins TRBV28 to TRBJ1-6; TRBD1 matches at 7 bases. The CDR3 runs 15 residues. V was clipped by 5 bases and J by 10 bases; unmatched bases: 11. Germline V lookup: CDR1 MDHEN, CDR2 SYDVKM. CDR3 sequence (DNA): TGTGCCAGCAGTCCCCCGACAGGGAAGGGGTCACCCCTCCACTTT. As protein: CASSPPTGKGSPLHF.

The chain employs TRBV12-3 or TRBV12-4 and TRBJ1-2; D perhaps matches TRBD1 (6 bases). This CDR3 spans 13 amino acids. V lost 1 base and J 8 bases, leaving 11 bases between the germline ends. CDR3 bases: TGTGCCAGCAGTTTAGGGACAGCTAAGGGCTACACCTTC. The encoded protein is CASSLGTAKGYTF.

The chain employs TRBV11-2 and TRBJ1-4, with unresolved D. The CDR3 covers 14 residues. V was shortened by 5 bases and J by 3 bases, with 10 bases between the two germline ends. CDR1 is SGHAT, CDR2 FQNNGV, per germline. CDR3 in amino acids: CASSGSSSNEKLFF. Written as DNA, the CDR3 is TGTGCCAGCAGCGGTAGCTCGTCTAATGAAAAACTGTTTTTT.

The chain couples TRBV2 to TRBJ2-2; 12 bases line up with TRBD1. Trimming took 3 bases from V and 8 from J; bases not matched to a gene: 4. The germline V gene encodes CDR1 SNHLY and CDR2 FYNNEI. The CDR3 is 15 amino acids. The CDR3 DNA reads as TGTGCCAGCAGTGAGGGACAGGGGGCGCCGGGGGAGCTGTTTTTT. It specifies CASSEGQGAPGELFF.

The CDR3 DNA is TGTGCCAGCAGCCGGACTAGCGGGAGGGTTGGTGAGCAGTTCTTC. This codes for CASSRTSGRVGEQFF. The genes are TRBV2 and TRBJ2-1, with 15 bases fitting TRBD2. This CDR3 contains 15 residues. Trimming removed 6 bases from V and 9 bases from J; junction bases left unmatched: 6. Germline CDR1 SNHLY, CDR2 FYNNEI.

The rearrangement joins TRBV4-1 to TRBJ2-7; perhaps TRBD2 as D (5 bases). Trimming shortened V by 3 bases and J by 1 base, and 10 bases separated the two germline ends. Germline values: CDR1 MGHRA, CDR2 YSYEKL. This CDR3 region has 14 residues. Written as DNA, the CDR3 is TGCGCCAGCAGCCAGCCGGGGATTTCCTACGAGCAGTACTTC. Translation gives CASSQPGISYEQYF.

The chain recombines TRBV6-2 or TRBV6-3 with TRBJ2-2; 9 positions match TRBD1. The CDR3 runs 17 residues. The ends lost 0 bases at V and 2 bases at J; junction bases unmatched: 4. CDR1 and CDR2 from the germline V gene are MNHEY and SVGEGT. CDR3 nucleotides: TGTGCCAGCAGTTACTCGATGACAGGGGGTAACACCGGGGAGCTGTTTTTT. This translates into CASSYSMTGGNTGELFF.

J is TRBJ2-5 and V is TRBV5-1; weak D call: TRBD2 (6 bases). V was trimmed by 5 bases and J by 5 bases, leaving 10 bases between them. The CDR3 extends over 12 amino acids. Germline CDR1 and CDR2: SGHRS and YFSETQ. The CDR3 DNA reads TGCGCCAGCAGGGGGGAGGCGGAGACCCAGTACTTC. As protein: CASRGEAETQYF.

V gene TRBV27 combines with J gene TRBJ2-1; 7 bases match TRBD1. Germline trimming cut 6 bases from V and 4 bases from J; bases unmatched to any gene: 15. This CDR3 has 17 residues. Per the germline V gene, CDR1 is MNHEY and CDR2 is SMNVEV (reference sequence). CDR3 bases: TGTGCCAGCAGCCACGCCCCTCGGGACAGCCTATACAATGAGCAGTTCTTC. Its translation: CASSHAPRDSLYNEQFF.

This clone came up a few times. The chain recombines TRBV5-1 with TRBJ1-1, with D possibly matching TRBD1 (5 bases). Germline CDR1 SGHRS, CDR2 YFSETQ. The CDR3 has 13 amino acids. V was clipped by 4 bases and J by 0 bases, with 7 bases between them. The CDR3 nucleotides are TGCGCCAGCAGCCGGGGGGTGAACACTGAAGCTTTCTTT. Translation: CASSRGVNTEAFF.

The genes are TRBV29-1 and TRBJ2-2; D gene unclear. Germline CDR1 is SQVTM and CDR2 is ANQGSEA. CDR3 length: 15 residues. With 4 bases removed from V and 6 bases from J, the gap between germline ends came to 18 bases. In nucleotides, the CDR3 is TGCAGCGTTGTGGTCCCGACTCCCCCTCCCGGGGAGCTGTTTTTT. Its translation is CSVVVPTPPPGELFF.

This clone showed up just a few times. J is TRBJ1-6 and V is TRBV5-1; 7 bases fit TRBD1. This CDR3 region has 16 residues. V was pared by 4 bases and J by 5 bases, with 9 bases of the junction left unmatched. Germline V gene data show CDR1 as SGHRS and CDR2 as YFSETQ. The CDR3 reads CASSREGASHNSPLHF. In nucleotides, the CDR3 is TGCGCCAGCAGCCGGGAGGGGGCCAGTCATAATTCACCCCTCCACTTT.

Turning to this clone: Germline is not matched at one junction end, which may reflect a read error. V and J are TRBV11-3 and TRBJ2-7; TRBD1 matches at 7 bases. In germline, CDR1 is SGHNT, CDR2 YENEEA. CDR3 size: 13 residues. The CDR3 sequence: CASSYRGSSEQYF. The CDR3 DNA follows: TGTGCCAGCAGCTACAGGGGATCCTCCGAGCAGTACTTC.